This T cell receptor (beta chain) was captured in a study of shared clonotypes between healthy human individuals. Every subset's genomic DNA went evenly onto several immunoSEQ plates. Measured with immunoSEQ multiplex PCR; TCRdb has only the in-frame clones, and not every one. The sample lists some 2,400,000 clones; approximately 96% were seen once. CDR1 and CDR2 (germline): SSHAT, FNYEAQ (reference sequence). The CDR3 consists of 16 residues. This clone was counted once. The junction does not match germline at one end; this may be a read error. The source material was naive CD4+ T cells sorted from blood. The subset is: CD45RA+ positively selected. This sequence was found in a young man in good health. The J gene is TRBJ2-1, the V gene TRBV7-7, with 8 bases fitting TRBD2. The CDR3 is CASSLAGWTTYNEQFF. The CDR3, as DNA: TGTGCTAGCAGCTTAGCGGGGTGGACCACCTACAATGAGCAGTTCTTC.